This T cell receptor (beta chain) was captured by sequencing in a study of neurological immune-mediated disorders. Broader study findings: The level of TCR clonal expansion was highest in patients with HTLV-1-associated myelopathy and lowest in multiple sclerosis, where it fell below the level seen in healthy controls.

As for the cDNA, it was generated by 5'RACE with 10-nucleotide random UMIs. Every sequencing run produced over 180 million TCR-beta sequences that came from 15-18 subjects. TCRdb fed the 5' RACE reads into MiXCR, producing one record per CDR3 protein. Counted here are some 48,000 distinct CDR3 sequences, 20% to 25% occurring once; the ten biggest clones make up 3.5% to 5%. Time point in this sample: technical triplicate 3. This CDR3 region has 15 residues. Trimming cost V 4 bases and J 0 bases; bases outside gene matches: 0. The germline CDR1 and CDR2 sequences are ENHRY and SYGVKD. This clonotype was counted ten times or more. Antigen: not known.

Sequencing was carried out using PBMCs. This receptor was identified in a man in his 60s with HTLV-1-associated myelopathy (HAM/TSP). V gene TRBV10-3 combines with J gene TRBJ1-6; 7 nucleotides align to TRBD1. CDR3 DNA: TGTGCCATCAGTGGGGACAGCTCCTATAATTCACCCCTCCACTTT. This translates into CAISGDSSYNSPLHF.